Described below is a single TCR beta chain sequence and its context. Antigen specificity is unknown. Between the trimmed V and J ends, which lost 6 bases and 7 bases, there was a span of 19 bases. Germline assignment: CDR1 MNHNY and CDR2 SVGAGI (reference sequence). This CDR3 region has 15 residues. The record originates from a study of cytomegalovirus exposure and HLA in healthy donors. Background on the study: Samples from HLA-typed donors yielded about 85 million unique TCRs in an early data release. Study findings and constraints: The authors excluded some V segments, including TRBV6-2 and TRBV6-3, as indistinguishable. About 90% or about 30% of the time was how often most TCR beta V segments were productive, according to an earlier analysis. Per a later analysis, about 18,000 TCR beta sequences showed association with HLA alleles at 0.05 false discovery rate.

The study ran its PCR with 60 Vbeta and 13 Jbeta primers. Profiled with immunoSEQ multiplex PCR; TCRdb holds only in-frame clones, not every one. The data hold over 110,000 clones, with 55% to 80% observed a single time. The gene calls are TRBV6-6 and TRBJ1-5; D might be TRBD1 (6 bases). This TCR came from a woman in her 40s in good health and CMV-seronegative. Sequenced sample: PBMCs. The CDR3 DNA is TGTGCCAGCAGCCTCTACAGGGAAGGTGGACAGCCCCAGCATTTT. Protein product: CASSLYREGGQPQHF.